Following are 9 T cell receptor beta chains from one sample sequenced in a study of spatial heterogeneity in lung cancer. These receptors' targets are unknown. Points from the study as a whole: The number of expanded tumor alpha and beta chains correlated with mutation number.

Sample time point: sample taken at primary tumor resection. TCRdb analysed the 5' RACE reads with MiXCR anew, one entry per CDR3 protein. The table lists 14,000 or so distinct CDR3 sequences, over 3.5% of them singletons. The sample consisted of lung tumor tissue, taken at surgery. The receptors here all came from a female donor with early-stage non-small cell lung cancer.

On this clonotype: A much bigger clone sits one base away, suggesting this may be a read error. The rearrangement uses TRBV7-3 and TRBJ1-2; the D is unclear. CDR1 is SGHTA and CDR2 is FQGTGA in the germline V gene. This CDR3 is 13 amino acids long. In nucleotides, the CDR3 is TGTGCCAGCAGCCTGGACGGAAGCTATGGCCACACCTTC. This translates into CASSLDGSYGHTF.

This clonotype has ten or more counts. The V call is TRBV9, the J call TRBJ1-4; D ambiguous. Germline V CDR1 and CDR2: SGDLS, YYNGEE. There are 15 residues in the CDR3. Deletions cut 3 bases from V and 0 bases from J, with 9 bases between. CDR3 bases: TGTGCCAGCAGCGGACCAGGAGCAACTAATGAAAAACTGTTTTTT. It translates to CASSGPGATNEKLFF.

This clonotype has ten or more counts. This chain links TRBV15 with TRBJ2-3, with 7 positions matching TRBD1. CDR3 length: 14 residues. Looked up from germline, CDR1 is LNHNV and CDR2 is YYDKDF (reference sequence). The V and J ends lost 3 bases and 1 base, in that order; junction bases with no gene match: 1. DNA for the CDR3: TGTGCCACCAGCAGCGACAGGGGCACAGATACGCAGTATTTT. It codes for CATSSDRGTDTQYF.

This clonotype was counted at least ten times. V and J are TRBV7-2 and TRBJ2-5, with 7 nucleotides matching TRBD2. Trimming removed 3 bases from V and 4 bases from J; junction bases left unmatched: 8. CDR3 length: 15 residues. Germline V gene data show CDR1 as SGHTA and CDR2 as FQGNSA. The CDR3 nucleotides read TGTGCCAGCAGCTTCCAAAGCGGGAAGGGAGAGACCCAGTACTTC. It specifies CASSFQSGKGETQYF. The entire variable domain, with the rest obtained from reference TRBV7-2 and TRBJ2-5, is as follows: GAGVSQSPSNKVTEKGKDVELRCDPISGHTALYWYRQSLGQGLEFLIYFQGNSAPDKSGLPSDRFSAERTGGSVSTLTIQRTQQEDSAVYLCASSFQSGKGETQYFGPGTRLLVL.

This clonotype has a count of ten or more. The chain carries TRBV7-6 and TRBJ2-6, with D uncertain. The length of the CDR3 is 15 residues. Trimming left V 0 bases short and J 1 base short, with 4 bases between. From germline, CDR1 is SGHVS and CDR2 FNYEAQ. CDR3 coding DNA: TGTGCCAGCAGCTTAGCCCTATCTGGGGCCAACGTCCTGACTTTC. This codes for CASSLALSGANVLTF.

At least ten counts were recorded for this clonotype. CDR3 coding DNA: TGCGCCAGCAGCCAAGTGGGACGGTGGGAGTCCTACGAGCAGTACTTC. Its protein is CASSQVGRWESYEQYF. This rearrangement joins TRBV4-1 to TRBJ2-7; D possibly matches TRBD1 or TRBD2 (5 bases each). This CDR3 has 16 amino acids. Trimming stripped 1 base from V and 1 base from J, with 14 bases between. The germline V gene has CDR1 MGHRA and CDR2 YSYEKL.

This chain connects TRBV2 to TRBJ2-1; D unclear. V was trimmed by 9 bases and J by 5 bases, leaving 8 bases between them. Germline CDR1 and CDR2: SNHLY and FYNNEI. The CDR3 spans 11 residues. The CDR3 loop reads CASHYDNEQFF. The CDR3 nucleotides are TGTGCCAGTCACTACGACAATGAGCAGTTCTTC. Drawing the rest from reference TRBV2 and TRBJ2-1, the complete variable domain is EPEVTQTPSHQVTQMGQEVILRCVPISNHLYFYWYRQILGQKVEFLVSFYNNEISEKSEIFDDQFSVERPDGSNFTLKIRSTKLEDSAMYFCASHYDNEQFFGPGTRLTVL.

This clonotype was recorded at least ten times. The chain joins TRBV12-3 or TRBV12-4 to TRBJ2-7; 8 bases map to TRBD1. Trimming removed 4 bases from V and 7 bases from J; junction bases left unmatched: 18. The CDR3 contains 17 residues. The CDR3 nucleotides are TGTGCCAGCAGTTCTGAAGGGACAGGCGTCACTCGTAGGGAGCAGTACTTC. Encoded protein: CASSSEGTGVTRREQYF.

This clonotype was counted ten times or more. In nucleotides, the CDR3 is TGTGCCACCAGCAGAGATCTGGAGGGGGCGGAGGTCGGCTACACCTTC. This gives the protein CATSRDLEGAEVGYTF. This sequence joins TRBV15 and TRBJ1-2, with 7 nucleotides matching TRBD1. CDR3 length: 16 residues. Losses at the gene ends were 0 bases for V and 8 bases for J; bases not matched to a gene: 12. Per the germline V gene, CDR1 is LNHNV and CDR2 is YYDKDF (reference sequence).